One sample yielded the 29 T cell receptor beta chains listed below, sequenced in a study of blood T cell repertoires in COVID-19. Assay: immunoSEQ multiplex PCR; the TCRdb copy retains only in-frame clones and omits some. The sample consists of about 290,000 clones, about 90% of them appearing once. Sequenced sample: peripheral blood. The receptors were gathered from a woman younger than 45 with COVID-19, enrolled during active disease.

DNA for the CDR3: TGTGCCAGCAGCCCCGAGCGGGGGGGCCTCCACAATGAGCAGTTCTTC. Translation: CASSPERGGLHNEQFF. The V call is TRBV3-1 (or the pseudogene TRBV3-2), the J call TRBJ2-1, with 10 positions matching TRBD2. CDR1 and CDR2 (germline): LGHDT, YNNKEL (reference sequence). V lost 4 bases, J lost 5 bases, and 8 bases stayed unmatched. CDR3 size: 16 residues.

The V call is TRBV3-1 (or the pseudogene TRBV3-2), the J call TRBJ2-2, with D unresolved. CDR3 length: 15 residues. Germline loops: CDR1 LGHDT, CDR2 YNNKEL (reference sequence). The V gene lost 2 bases and the J gene lost 1 base, with 8 bases spanning the gap. In DNA, the CDR3 is TGTGCCAGCAGCCAAAACTCCTGGAACACCGGGGAGCTGTTTTTT. Its translation: CASSQNSWNTGELFF.

This clone was seen repeatedly, ten times or more. V gene TRBV5-1 combines with J gene TRBJ2-7; 9 bases are a match to TRBD2. Germline loops: CDR1 SGHRS, CDR2 YFSETQ. This CDR3 comprises 15 residues. V lost 2 bases, J lost 2 bases, and 5 bases stayed unmatched. CDR3 in amino acids: CASSFLAGTAYEQYF. For the CDR3, the DNA is TGCGCCAGCAGCTTTCTAGCGGGGACCGCCTACGAGCAGTACTTC.

V gene TRBV4-1 combines with J gene TRBJ2-7; possible D gene TRBD2, 6 bases. The germline V gene has CDR1 MGHRA and CDR2 YSYEKL. Trimming stripped 6 bases from V and 2 bases from J, with 14 bases between. The CDR3 is 14 residues long. CDR3 in amino acids: CASSTAGRTYEQYF. The CDR3 region has the DNA TGCGCCAGCAGTACCGCGGGACGGACCTACGAGCAGTACTTC.

This clone was seen only once. V usage is TRBV28 and J usage is TRBJ2-7, with 9 positions matching TRBD2. Germline V lookup: CDR1 MDHEN, CDR2 SYDVKM. V shed 6 bases, J shed 3 bases, and the junction held 6 bases outside the gene matches. The CDR3 sequence is 14 residues long. The CDR3 protein is CASSPAGGSYEQYF. DNA of the CDR3: TGTGCCAGCAGCCCGGCGGGGGGGAGCTACGAGCAGTACTTC.

CDR3 region: CASSLATRTVDNEQFF. The CDR3 nucleotides are TGCGCCAGCAGCCTAGCCACCCGGACAGTCGACAATGAGCAGTTCTTC. This chain connects TRBV5-1 to TRBJ2-1; tentative D call: TRBD1 (6 bases). Trimming shortened V by 4 bases and J by 5 bases, and 19 bases separated the two germline ends. Germline V gene sequence: CDR1 SGHRS, CDR2 YFSETQ. The CDR3 consists of 16 residues.

The chain joins TRBV5-4 to TRBJ2-7; 7 bases are a match to TRBD2. The CDR3 spans 12 residues. CDR1 is SGHNT, CDR2 YYREEE, per germline (reference sequence). V lost 0 bases, J lost 6 bases, and 0 bases stayed unmatched. CDR3 sequence reads: CASSLGGGEQYF. The CDR3 nucleotides are TGTGCCAGCAGCTTGGGGGGGGGCGAGCAGTACTTC.

V and J are TRBV6-6 and TRBJ1-5; 9 nucleotides align to TRBD1. Germline CDR1 reads MNHNY; CDR2 reads SVGAGI (reference sequence). V was clipped by 2 bases and J by 5 bases; unmatched bases: 7. This CDR3 comprises 16 residues. The CDR3 coding sequence is TGTGCCAGCAGTTACAGTTTTTGGACAGGGGATCAGCCCCAGCATTTT. Its protein product is CASSYSFWTGDQPQHF.

This sequence joins TRBV6-5 and TRBJ1-6, with D unresolved. The CDR3 runs to 12 residues. The V end lost 6 bases, the J end lost 7 bases, and 7 bases lay between the germline ends. Germline lookup yields CDR1 MNHEY and CDR2 SVGAGI. The CDR3 DNA follows: TGTGCCAGCAGACTAGGGAATTCACCCCTCCACTTT. Translated: CASRLGNSPLHF.

V is TRBV5-4 and J is TRBJ2-2; maybe TRBD1 (6 bases). V lost 2 bases, J lost 3 bases, and 8 bases lay in between. Per germline, CDR1 SGHNT and CDR2 YYREEE (reference sequence). The CDR3 loop spans 14 amino acids. Here the CDR3 reads CASSLQGHTGELFF. CDR3 DNA: TGTGCCAGCAGCTTACAGGGTCACACCGGGGAGCTGTTTTTT.

This sequence joins TRBV4-1 and TRBJ1-3, with a weak D call TRBD1 (6 bases). Germline CDR1 is MGHRA and CDR2 is YSYEKL. The CDR3 totals 15 residues. With 0 bases removed from V and 4 bases from J, the gap between germline ends came to 10 bases. The CDR3: CASSQDSRGGNTIYF. The CDR3 DNA reads TGCGCCAGCAGCCAAGATAGCAGGGGAGGAAACACCATATATTTT.

The V and J genes are TRBV30 and TRBJ2-3; D not resolved. Trimming removed 4 bases from V and 6 bases from J, with 14 bases in between. Germline assignment: CDR1 GTSNPN and CDR2 SVGIG (reference sequence). The CDR3 length is 13 residues. In nucleotides, the CDR3 is TGTGCCTGGACCCTTCAAAACGGGGATACGCAGTATTTT. This sequence encodes CAWTLQNGDTQYF.

The chain combines TRBV6-5 with TRBJ1-2; possible D gene TRBD1, 6 bases. V was clipped by 5 bases and J by 4 bases, with 14 bases between them. From germline, CDR1 is MNHEY and CDR2 SVGAGI. CDR3 size: 14 residues. The CDR3 DNA is TGTGCCAGCAGTCCGTACGGGACACTCTATGGCTACACCTTC. This sequence encodes CASSPYGTLYGYTF.

The chain employs TRBV25-1 and TRBJ2-5; possible D gene TRBD1, 5 bases. In germline, CDR1 is MGHDK, CDR2 SYGVNS. The V end lost 4 bases, the J end lost 1 base, and 13 bases lay between the germline ends. This CDR3 spans 15 amino acids. The CDR3: CASSATGVGQETQYF. DNA of the CDR3: TGTGCCAGCAGTGCAACAGGAGTGGGCCAAGAGACCCAGTACTTC.

This chain uses TRBV3-1 (or the pseudogene TRBV3-2) with TRBJ2-3; TRBD2 agrees at 12 bases. CDR1 is LGHDT, CDR2 YNNKEL, per germline (reference sequence). This CDR3 has 16 residues. V gave up 5 bases and J gave up 7 bases; unmatched junction bases: 10. The CDR3 DNA follows: TGTGCCAGCAGCACTTCACTAGCGGGGGGCATACATACGCAGTATTTT. Its protein is CASSTSLAGGIHTQYF.

The V call is TRBV29-1, the J call TRBJ1-2; 7 nucleotides align to TRBD1. Germline CDR1 and CDR2: SQVTM and ANQGSEA. Unmatched junction bases numbered 8, after V lost 6 bases and J lost 13 bases. There are 10 residues in the CDR3. CDR3: CSVTGAGSTF. The CDR3 DNA reads as TGCAGCGTAACAGGGGCGGGATCCACCTTC.

The chain couples TRBV4-2 to TRBJ1-2, with TRBD1 matching 7 bases. V dropped 6 bases and J dropped 5; count of bases not matched to a gene: 6. This CDR3 has 13 residues. Germline V lookup: CDR1 LGHNA, CDR2 YNFKEQ. The CDR3 bases are TGTGCCAGCAGTCCCGGACAGGAGTATGGCTACACCTTC. It specifies CASSPGQEYGYTF.

The J gene is TRBJ2-1, the V gene TRBV10-2, with D tentatively TRBD2 (6 bases). This CDR3 is 14 amino acids long. Germline-derived CDR1 and CDR2 are WSHSY and SAAADI. V shed 6 bases and J shed 12 bases, with 21 bases lying between them. CDR3 region: CASRIPGPSAGQFF. DNA of the CDR3: TGCGCCAGCAGGATTCCCGGGCCCTCAGCGGGGCAGTTCTTC.

The gene calls are TRBV10-3 and TRBJ1-6; a possible D gene is TRBD1 (6 bases). CDR3 length: 13 residues. Germline V gene data show CDR1 as ENHRY and CDR2 as SYGVKD. V dropped 10 bases and J dropped 8 bases, with 15 bases sitting between them. DNA for the CDR3: TGTGCCACCACAGGGACGGACTATTCACCCCTCCACTTT. Its translation: CATTGTDYSPLHF.

The chain combines TRBV27 with TRBJ2-3; D ambiguous. In germline, CDR1 is MNHEY, CDR2 SMNVEV (reference sequence). The CDR3 runs to 14 residues. Between the trimmed V and J ends, which lost 3 bases and 2 bases, there was a span of 9 bases. CDR3 amino acids: CASSFRDPTDTQYF. The CDR3 DNA sequence: TGTGCCAGCAGTTTCCGAGATCCCACAGATACGCAGTATTTT.

This sequence joins TRBV27 and TRBJ2-7; a possible D gene is TRBD1 (5 bases). CDR1 is MNHEY and CDR2 is SMNVEV in the germline V gene (reference sequence). V was pared by 2 bases and J by 1 base, with 9 bases between. The CDR3 length is 14 residues. The CDR3 DNA sequence: TGTGCCAGCAGTTTACCAGGGATTTCCTACGAGCAGTACTTC. As protein: CASSLPGISYEQYF.

This clone was picked up one time. The chain joins TRBV3-1 (or the pseudogene TRBV3-2) to TRBJ1-3, with TRBD1 matching over 7 bases. Unmatched junction bases numbered 2, after V lost 6 bases and J lost 0 bases. The CDR3 is made up of 14 amino acids. Germline V gives CDR1 LGHDT, CDR2 YNNKEL (reference sequence). CDR3 sequence (DNA): TGTGCCAGCAGGAGGACAGGCTCTGGAAACACCATATATTTT. It is translated as CASRRTGSGNTIYF.

A single count supports this clone. The V and J genes are TRBV6-2 or TRBV6-3 and TRBJ2-7; D not resolved. Germline CDR1 and CDR2: MNHEY and SVGEGT. Trimming removed 5 bases from V and 0 bases from J, with 5 bases in between. CDR3 length: 12 amino acids. The CDR3 region has the DNA TGTGCCAGCAGTCCCAACTCCTACGAGCAGTACTTC. It codes for CASSPNSYEQYF.

The V and J genes are TRBV19 and TRBJ2-7; 11 bases are shared with TRBD2. The CDR3 totals 15 residues. From germline, CDR1 is LNHDA and CDR2 SQIVND (reference sequence). The J segment lost 2 bases and the V segment lost 4 bases, leaving 4 bases of the junction unmatched. The CDR3 DNA follows: TGTGCCAGTAGTACCAATAGCGGGGGGGCCTACGAGCAGTACTTC. It encodes CASSTNSGGAYEQYF.

The V call is TRBV5-4, the J call TRBJ2-7; possible D gene TRBD1, 7 bases. Per the germline V gene, CDR1 is SGHNT and CDR2 is YYREEE (reference sequence). The CDR3 has 15 residues. V dropped 4 bases and J dropped 3 bases, with 17 bases sitting between them. This CDR3 is CASSQGGRGNYEQYF. In DNA, the CDR3 is TGTGCCAGCAGCCAGGGGGGCAGGGGGAACTACGAGCAGTACTTC.

The rearrangement uses TRBV6-1 and TRBJ1-4; 8 nucleotides agree with TRBD1. V gave up 2 bases and J gave up 10 bases; unmatched junction bases: 3. This CDR3 is built from 13 residues. Germline CDR1 and CDR2: MNHNS and SASEGT. The CDR3 bases are TGTGCCAGCAGTGAAACAGGGGGTGCAAAACTGTTTTTT. It yields the protein CASSETGGAKLFF.

The count of this clone is one. This sequence joins TRBV30 and TRBJ2-7; 8 nucleotides match TRBD2. The CDR3 covers 14 residues. CDR1 is GTSNPN, CDR2 SVGIG, per germline (reference sequence). J was trimmed by 5 bases and V by 1 base; bases with no gene match: 7. The CDR3 DNA reads as TGTGCCTGGAGTGACGGGGGGGGATTTGACGAGCAGTACTTC. Its protein product is CAWSDGGGFDEQYF.

This clone was observed a handful of times. J is TRBJ1-6 and V is TRBV2; 7 nucleotides match TRBD1. Trimming cost V 6 bases and J 0 bases; bases outside gene matches: 11. The CDR3 contains 18 residues. The V gene's germline CDR1 is SNHLY and CDR2 FYNNEI. For the CDR3, the DNA is TGTGCCAGCAGCCGCGACAGGGAAGATCCCTCCTATAATTCACCCCTCCACTTT. Its protein product is CASSRDREDPSYNSPLHF.

This sequence joins TRBV3-1 (or the pseudogene TRBV3-2) and TRBJ2-5; D might be TRBD2 (7 bases). Germline V CDR1 and CDR2: LGHDT, YNNKEL (reference sequence). This CDR3 is built from 16 residues. Trimming took off 8 bases at V and 5 bases at J, with 24 bases between the two ends. The CDR3 sequence is CASRPGAWGGGETQYF. Here the CDR3 DNA reads TGTGCCAGCCGACCGGGTGCGTGGGGGGGCGGTGAGACCCAGTACTTC.